These 5 T cell receptor beta chains originate from one sample sequenced in a study of vaccination effects on CD4 cells after COVID-19. Before any sequencing was done, the ViraFEST assay used viral peptide pools to expand antigen-specific CD4+ T cells. Following 10 days of culture, CD4+ T cells were isolated. Vaccination of participants consisted of two doses of either the BNT162b2 or mRNA-1273 vaccine. These receptors lack a known antigen. TCRdb's table, derived via immunoSEQ multiplex PCR, lists solely in-frame clones and lacks some. The repertoire has about 59,000 clones, around four fifths of them found once; the top ten carry roughly 2%. Sequenced here: CD4+ T cells from PBMCs cultured with HCoV-OC43 spike peptides, sampled after COVID-19 vaccination. Sample subset: HCoV-OC43 spike overlapping peptide pool stimulation. The receptor source for this set is a human donor who received a COVID-19 vaccine.

This sequence joins TRBV30 and TRBJ1-5; TRBD1 matches at 9 bases. The CDR3 sequence is 13 residues long. Trimming at V came to 1 base and at J to 6 bases, leaving 1 base not matched to a gene. Germline CDR1 is GTSNPN and CDR2 is SVGIG (reference sequence). CDR3 amino acids: CAWSATGGQPQHF. The CDR3 DNA reads as TGTGCCTGGAGTGCGACAGGGGGTCAGCCCCAGCATTTT.

The chain employs TRBV6-6 and TRBJ2-5; 12 bases match TRBD1. The CDR3 is made up of 15 amino acids. CDR1 is MNHNY and CDR2 is SVGAGI in the germline V gene (reference sequence). Unmatched junction bases numbered 7, after V lost 6 bases and J lost 5 bases. CDR3 sequence: CASRGQGARWETQYF. CDR3 sequence (DNA): TGTGCCAGCAGGGGACAGGGGGCACGGTGGGAGACCCAGTACTTC.

The chain has TRBV5-1 and TRBJ2-5; weak D call: TRBD2 (7 bases). V gave up 1 base and J gave up 4 bases, with 14 bases separating them. Germline values: CDR1 SGHRS, CDR2 YFSETQ. The CDR3 covers 15 residues. For the CDR3, the DNA is TGCGCCAGCAGCTTGAGGCGGGGGACAAGAGAGACCCAGTACTTC. Translated: CASSLRRGTRETQYF.

This clone appeared a single time. The V call is TRBV9, the J call TRBJ2-1; D could derive from TRBD1 or TRBD2 (6 bases each). The V end was cut by 6 bases, the J end by 5 bases, with 12 bases between. The germline CDR1 and CDR2 sequences are SGDLS and YYNGEE. This CDR3 contains 13 residues. The CDR3 sequence is CASKGGINNEQFF. In nucleotides, the CDR3 is TGTGCCAGCAAGGGGGGCATTAACAATGAGCAGTTCTTC.

V and J are TRBV29-1 and TRBJ2-5, with a weak D call TRBD2 (7 bases). The V gene lost 7 bases and the J gene lost 4 bases, with 16 bases spanning the gap. This CDR3 region has 13 residues. The germline V gene has CDR1 SQVTM and CDR2 ANQGSEA. The CDR3 here is CSEGQRGGETQYF. The DNA of the CDR3 is TGCAGCGAAGGACAGCGGGGCGGAGAGACCCAGTACTTC.